This TCR beta chain was captured in a study of blood T cells in healthy people across ages. A word on this clonotype: Its target is unknown.

It was with a sample-barcoded 5' primer and a J-beta primer mix that a second PCR of about 7 to 12 cycles was run. TCRdb analysed the 5' RACE reads with MiXCR anew, one entry per CDR3 protein. The data contain about 1.8 million distinct CDR3 sequences, about 49% of them singletons. V was shortened by 5 bases and J by 8 bases, with 18 bases between the two germline ends. The length of the CDR3 is 14 residues. Germline lookup yields CDR1 LNHNV and CDR2 YYDKDF (reference sequence). Study observations and caveats: A roughly linear age-dependent decrease characterized TCR beta diversity per million T cells.

Peripheral blood samples of 9 to 10 milliliters were drawn from each donor. The chain has TRBV15 and TRBJ1-2; no clear D. This TCR derives from a woman in her thirties or forties in good health. Sequencing input: blood. The CDR3 protein is CATSGPSSGNGYTF. The CDR3 DNA reads as TGTGCCACCAGCGGACCTTCTTCGGGCAACGGCTACACCTTC. Using reference TRBV15 and TRBJ1-2 for the parts outside the CDR3, the full variable domain is DAMVIQNPRYQVTQFGKPVTLSCSQTLNHNVMYWYQQKSSQAPKLLFHYYDKDFNNEADTPDNFQSRRPNTSFCFLDIRSPGLGDTAMYLCATSGPSSGNGYTFGSGTRLTVV.